Listed below are T cell receptor beta chains from one sample, sequenced in a study of blood T cell repertoires in COVID-19. Here immunoSEQ multiplex PCR was the method, and the copy in TCRdb shows in-frame clones only, minus some. The sample shows about 130,000 clones, approximately 84% of them seen only once. Sequencing was performed on peripheral blood. These receptors originate from a human donor in a cohort sampled during active COVID-19. The CDR3 runs from the conserved cysteine through the conserved F or W. The D gene is left open where the match is weak. Size is stated for part of the rows, as once, few or many counts, or as a class when the clone is expanded.

>.|TRBV6-5|.|TRBJ2-2
TGTGCCAGCGCTCCAGGGTTCGGGGAGCTGTTTTTT
CASAPGFGELFF
>few|TRBV19|TRBD1|TRBJ1-5
TGTGCCAGTAGTACTCGTACAGGGGATCGGCCCCAGCATTTT
CASSTRTGDRPQHF
>.|TRBV6-5|TRBD2|TRBJ2-5
TGTGCCAGCAGCCGGCGGGGGGGCAGTGAGACCCAGTACTTC
CASSRRGGSETQYF
>.|TRBV7-9|TRBD2|TRBJ2-5
TGTGCCAGCAGCCAGGGACTAGCGGGGGTGTACCAAGAGACCCAGTACTTC
CASSQGLAGVYQETQYF
>.|TRBV11-1|.|TRBJ2-7
TGTGCCAGCAGCTCAATTTGGCGGGGAAACCTTGAGCAGTACTTC
CASSSIWRGNLEQYF
>once|TRBV3-1/TRBV3-2|.|TRBJ2-2
TGTGCCAGCAGCCAGGAAATAGCCTCCGGGGAGCTGTTTTTT
CASSQEIASGELFF
>.|TRBV19|TRBD1|TRBJ1-2
TGTGCCAGTAGTATAGGATATCAGGGGGTGCGTGGCTACACCTTC
CASSIGYQGVRGYTF
>few|TRBV7-6|TRBD1|TRBJ2-7
TGTGCCAGCAGCTTCCAGGGGGCGGGGGAGCAGTACTTC
CASSFQGAGEQYF
>few|TRBV5-4|.|TRBJ2-7
TGTGCCAGCAGCCCTGCGCAGGGTCTGGGTTACGAGCAGTACTTC
CASSPAQGLGYEQYF
>.|TRBV27|.|TRBJ1-5
TGTGCCAGCAGTTTGTCTAGACAGGATAATCAGCCCCAGCATTTT
CASSLSRQDNQPQHF
>few|TRBV7-8|TRBD1|TRBJ1-6
TGTGCCAGCAGCCAACTGACAGGGGGGAGGTCACCCCTCCACTTT
CASSQLTGGRSPLHF
>.|TRBV15|TRBD1|TRBJ2-7
TGTGCCACCAGCAGAGACGGGACAGGGTGGCACGAGCAGTACTTC
CATSRDGTGWHEQYF
>.|TRBV10-1|TRBD1|TRBJ2-6
TGCGCCGGGAACCATTCCGGGACAGGGGGCTTAGGCGGTGGGGCCAACGTCCTGACTTTC
CAGNHSGTGGLGGGANVLTF
>.|TRBV5-1|TRBD1|TRBJ2-6
TGCGCCAGCAGCTTGGGGACAGGGACCTTCTCTGGGGCCAACGTCCTGACTTTC
CASSLGTGTFSGANVLTF
>.|TRBV7-8|TRBD1|TRBJ1-4
TGTGCCAGCAGTCCCAGACAGGGTCCTGAAAAACTGTTTTTT
CASSPRQGPEKLFF
>.|TRBV19|.|TRBJ1-2
TGTGCCACTCAAGACAGGAGCCGATTCTATGGCTACACCTTC
CATQDRSRFYGYTF
>.|TRBV3-1/TRBV3-2|TRBD1|TRBJ1-5
TGTGCCAGCAGCCAAAGGGGGACAGGGGTTGATAGCAATCAGCCCCAGCATTTT
CASSQRGTGVDSNQPQHF
>.|TRBV5-1|.|TRBJ2-7
TGCGCCAGCAGCTTGGACCAGGCTCTCGAGCAGTACTTC
CASSLDQALEQYF
>.|TRBV3-1/TRBV3-2|.|TRBJ2-3
TGTGCCAGCAGTCGGGACTTCAGCACAGATACGCAGTATTTT
CASSRDFSTDTQYF
>.|TRBV12-3/TRBV12-4|TRBD2|TRBJ2-1
TGTGCCAGCTCCCTAGCGGGGGTATATGAGCAGTTCTTC
CASSLAGVYEQFF
>.|TRBV7-8|TRBD1|TRBJ1-2
TGTGCCAGCAGCTTAGGGGCCAGGGGGCAGTATCATGGCTACACCTTC
CASSLGARGQYHGYTF
>.|TRBV5-4|TRBD1|TRBJ2-3
TGTGCCAGCAGCTCTAACAGGGGGGATCGTTGGTATTTT
CASSSNRGDRWYF
>.|TRBV5-1|.|TRBJ2-7
TGCGCCAGCCCCAGACAGGCTAGATACGAGCAGTACTTC
CASPRQARYEQYF
>.|TRBV5-1|.|TRBJ1-3
TGCGCCAGCAGCCCCACGGGACACTCTGGAAACACCATATATTTT
CASSPTGHSGNTIYF
>once|TRBV3-1/TRBV3-2|.|TRBJ1-6
TGTGCCAGCAGCCAAGACCCCCTCAATAGTTCACCCCTCCACTTT
CASSQDPLNSSPLHF
>.|TRBV6-1|TRBD1|TRBJ1-2
TGTGCCAGCAGTGAAATGTCGGTGACAGGGGGCGCCGGAAGCTATGGCTACACCTTC
CASSEMSVTGGAGSYGYTF
>.|TRBV9|.|TRBJ1-1
TGTGCCAGCACGGTACTGAGAATGAACACTGAAGCTTTCTTT
CASTVLRMNTEAFF
>.|TRBV7-9|TRBD1|TRBJ2-7
TGTGCCAGCAGTCGAGCGACAGGGGGCAAGAACGAGCAGTACTTC
CASSRATGGKNEQYF
>.|TRBV30|.|TRBJ2-1
TGTGCCTGGAGTCTAAGGGGGACTGAGCAGTTCTTC
CAWSLRGTEQFF
>.|TRBV6-5|TRBD1|TRBJ1-1
TGTGCCAGCTTAACCTGGGACAGCTATGAAGCTTTCTTT
CASLTWDSYEAFF
>.|TRBV5-1|TRBD1|TRBJ2-5
TGCGCCAGCAGCTTCGGGGACAGGGATCAAGAGACCCAGTACTTC
CASSFGDRDQETQYF
>.|TRBV15|TRBD2|TRBJ2-7
TGTGCCACCAGCAGAGGACTAGCCGACTACGAGCAGTACTTC
CATSRGLADYEQYF
>.|TRBV6-5|.|TRBJ1-1
TGTGCCAGCAGTTACTCAGGCAGGGTCACTGAAGCTTTCTTT
CASSYSGRVTEAFF
>.|TRBV3-1/TRBV3-2|TRBD1|TRBJ1-5
TGTGCCAGCAGCCAAGATGGGACAGAAAATCAGCCCCAGCATTTT
CASSQDGTENQPQHF
>.|TRBV28|TRBD2|TRBJ2-7
TGTGCCAGCCGGGGGGGCTACGAGCAGTACTTC
CASRGGYEQYF
>few|TRBV6-5|.|TRBJ2-7
TGTGCCAGCAACCTCGCAGGTGGCCACGAGCAGTACTTC
CASNLAGGHEQYF
>.|TRBV7-8|TRBD2|TRBJ2-2
TGTGCCAGCAGCTTAACTAGCGGGGGGGCCAACACCGGGGAGCTGTTTTTT
CASSLTSGGANTGELFF
>few|TRBV19|TRBD1|TRBJ1-1
TGTGCCAGTAAGGGTAAGTCCGCCGGGACAGCTGGTACTGAAGCTTTCTTT
CASKGKSAGTAGTEAFF
>.|TRBV18|TRBD2|TRBJ2-7
TGTGCCAGCTCACCACCGCGGGTTGCGGGGGGAAGCGAGCAGTACTTC
CASSPPRVAGGSEQYF
>.|TRBV5-1|TRBD1|TRBJ1-1
TGCGCCAGCAGGCAGACAGGGGACACTGAAGCTTTCTTT
CASRQTGDTEAFF
>.|TRBV5-4|.|TRBJ2-3
TGTGCCAGCAGCCAGGACAGTTGGAACACAGATACGCAGTATTTT
CASSQDSWNTDTQYF
>few|TRBV10-3|.|TRBJ1-1
TGTGCCATCAGTGGGGCAGGGGCTACTGAAGCTTTCTTT
CAISGAGATEAFF
>.|TRBV5-4|TRBD2|TRBJ2-5
TGTGCCAGCAGCATTAGCGGGGCAAGCCAAGAGACCCAGTACTTC
CASSISGASQETQYF
>.|TRBV3-1/TRBV3-2|.|TRBJ1-1
TGTGCCAGCAGCCAAAAACTGGGACAATCCGCTTTCTTT
CASSQKLGQSAFF
>.|TRBV5-6|.|TRBJ2-7
TGTGCCAGCAGCTTGGATCCCTCCCCCTACGAGCAGTACTTC
CASSLDPSPYEQYF
>.|TRBV9|TRBD1|TRBJ1-1
TGTGCCAGCAGCAAAGGGACAGGGGGCGACTCTTGGGAAGCTTTCTTT
CASSKGTGGDSWEAFF
>.|TRBV29-1|TRBD2|TRBJ2-1
TGCAGCGTTGACGGGGGGGCGCTTAATGAGCAGTTCTTC
CSVDGGALNEQFF
>.|TRBV5-4|.|TRBJ1-1
TGTGCCAGCAGGCAGGCCAGCGGGAACACTGAAGCTTTCTTT
CASRQASGNTEAFF
>.|TRBV11-2|.|TRBJ1-3
TGTGCCAGCAGCTTAGAGGCAGGGCACGGAAACACCATATATTTT
CASSLEAGHGNTIYF
>.|TRBV18|TRBD1|TRBJ2-7
TGTGCCAGCTCACTCCGGGACAGGGCGTACGAGCAGTACTTC
CASSLRDRAYEQYF
>.|TRBV6-5|.|TRBJ2-7
TGTGCCAGCAGTTCCCTGACTACGAGAGAGCAGTACTTC
CASSSLTTREQYF
>few|TRBV6-1|.|TRBJ1-3
TGTGCCAGCAGTGAATACGACAGCTCTGGAAACACCATATATTTT
CASSEYDSSGNTIYF